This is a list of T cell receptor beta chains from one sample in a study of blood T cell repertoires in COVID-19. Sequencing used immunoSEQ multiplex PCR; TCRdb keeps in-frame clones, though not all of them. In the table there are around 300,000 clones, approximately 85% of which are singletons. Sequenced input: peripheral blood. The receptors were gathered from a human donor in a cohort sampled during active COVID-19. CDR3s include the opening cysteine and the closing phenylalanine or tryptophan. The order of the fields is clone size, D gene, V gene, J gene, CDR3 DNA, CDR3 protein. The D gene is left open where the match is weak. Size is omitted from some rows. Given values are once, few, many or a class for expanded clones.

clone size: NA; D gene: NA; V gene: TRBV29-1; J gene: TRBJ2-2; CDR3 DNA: TGCAGCGTGTACTCCGGCGGGGCCGGGGAGCTGTTTTTT; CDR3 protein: CSVYSGGAGELFF
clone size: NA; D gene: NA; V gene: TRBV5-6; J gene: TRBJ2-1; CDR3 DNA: TGTGCCAGCAGGATTCTAGCTCGCGGACCCTACAATGAGCAGTTCTTC; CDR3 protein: CASRILARGPYNEQFF
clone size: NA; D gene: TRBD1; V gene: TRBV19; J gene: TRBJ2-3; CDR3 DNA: TGTGCCAGTAGTATTGGGCAAGACAGGGGGACCACAGATACGCAGTATTTT; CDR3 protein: CASSIGQDRGTTDTQYF
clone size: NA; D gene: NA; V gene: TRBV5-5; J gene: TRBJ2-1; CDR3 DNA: TGTGCCAGCACCCTGCAAGCGCAAACCTCCTACAATGAGCAGTTCTTC; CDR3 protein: CASTLQAQTSYNEQFF
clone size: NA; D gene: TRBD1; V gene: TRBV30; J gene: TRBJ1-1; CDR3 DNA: TGTGCCTGGAGTACCCGGACAGGGGGGACTGAAGCTTTCTTT; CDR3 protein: CAWSTRTGGTEAFF
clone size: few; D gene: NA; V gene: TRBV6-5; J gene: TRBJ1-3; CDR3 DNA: TGTGCCAGCAGTTCGCCCCGAGAGGTCTCTGGAAACACCATATATTTT; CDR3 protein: CASSSPREVSGNTIYF
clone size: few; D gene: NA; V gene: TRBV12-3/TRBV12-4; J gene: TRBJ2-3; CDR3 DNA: TGTGCCAGCAGTTTCAGGGAATCGCAGTATTTT; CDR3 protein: CASSFRESQYF
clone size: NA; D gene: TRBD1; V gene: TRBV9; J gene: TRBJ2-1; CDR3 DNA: TGTGCCAGCAGCGTAGCTGGGGGACAGGGGGGCAATGAGCAGTTCTTC; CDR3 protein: CASSVAGGQGGNEQFF
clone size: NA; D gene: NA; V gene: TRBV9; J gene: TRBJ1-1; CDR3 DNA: TGTGCCAGCAGCGTCAAAGAGTCTGAAGCTTTCTTT; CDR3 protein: CASSVKESEAFF
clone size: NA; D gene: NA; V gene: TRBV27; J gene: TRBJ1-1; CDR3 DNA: TGTGCCAGCAGTTCCATTATATTACAGCGGAAGACTGAAGCTTTCTTT; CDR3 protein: CASSSIILQRKTEAFF
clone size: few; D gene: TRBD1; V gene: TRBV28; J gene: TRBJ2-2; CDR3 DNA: TGTGCCAGCAGTTCCCAGGGGGCCGGGGAGCTGTTTTTT; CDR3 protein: CASSSQGAGELFF
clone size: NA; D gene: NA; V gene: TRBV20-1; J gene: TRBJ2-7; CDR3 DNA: TGCAGTGCTAATGACGGTGGTGGTGCCTACGAGCAGTACTTC; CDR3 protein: CSANDGGGAYEQYF
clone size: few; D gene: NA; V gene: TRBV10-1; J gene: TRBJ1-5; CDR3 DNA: TGCGCCAGCAGTGATGGCAGACATAGCAATCAGCCCCAGCATTTT; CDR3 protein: CASSDGRHSNQPQHF
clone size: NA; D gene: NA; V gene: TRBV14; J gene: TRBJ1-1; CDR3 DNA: TGTGCCAGCAGCCGGGCCGGGGGGGACACTGAAGCTTTCTTT; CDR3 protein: CASSRAGGDTEAFF
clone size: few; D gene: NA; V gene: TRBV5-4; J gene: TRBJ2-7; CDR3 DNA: TGTGCCAGCAGCTTTCTCTCCTACGAGCAGTACTTC; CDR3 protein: CASSFLSYEQYF
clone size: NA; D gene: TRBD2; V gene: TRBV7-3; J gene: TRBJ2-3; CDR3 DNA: TGTGCCAGCAGCTTAACGTCTAGCGGGGGGGCAGATACGCAGTATTTT; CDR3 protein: CASSLTSSGGADTQYF
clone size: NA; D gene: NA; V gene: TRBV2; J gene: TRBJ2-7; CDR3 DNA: TGTGCCAGCAGTGATGGGGCGACAGGCCAAGGAGTCTACGAGCAGTACTTC; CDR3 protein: CASSDGATGQGVYEQYF
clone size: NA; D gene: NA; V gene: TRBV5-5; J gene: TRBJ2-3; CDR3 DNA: TGTGCCAGCAGCTTGGGGCGGGGTGTCACAGATACGCAGTATTTT; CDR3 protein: CASSLGRGVTDTQYF
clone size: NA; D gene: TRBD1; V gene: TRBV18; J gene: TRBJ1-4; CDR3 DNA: TGTGCCAGCTCACGCGGGGACAGTGCAACTAATGAAAAACTGTTTTTT; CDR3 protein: CASSRGDSATNEKLFF
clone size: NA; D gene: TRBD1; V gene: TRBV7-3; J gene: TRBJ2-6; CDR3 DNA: TGTGCCAGCAGCTTCGACAGGGGGCAAAGTGGGGCCAACGTCCTGACTTTC; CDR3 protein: CASSFDRGQSGANVLTF
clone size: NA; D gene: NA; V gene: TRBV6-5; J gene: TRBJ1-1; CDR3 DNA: TGTGCCAGCAGTATGCGACACCCAAACACTGAAGCTTTCTTT; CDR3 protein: CASSMRHPNTEAFF
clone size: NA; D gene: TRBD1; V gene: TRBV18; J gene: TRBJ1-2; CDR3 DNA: TGTGCCAGCTCACCAACCCGGGACAGGGTCCCCTATGGCTACACCTTC; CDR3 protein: CASSPTRDRVPYGYTF
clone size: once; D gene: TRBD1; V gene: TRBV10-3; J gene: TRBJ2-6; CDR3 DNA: TGTGCCATCTCCTCCGGGACAGGGTATCGAACAGGGGCCAACGTCCTGACTTTC; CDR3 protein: CAISSGTGYRTGANVLTF
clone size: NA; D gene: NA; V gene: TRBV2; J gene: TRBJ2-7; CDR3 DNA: TGTGCCAGCAGTGAACAGGGTCTAAAAACTTACGAGCAGTACTTC; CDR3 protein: CASSEQGLKTYEQYF
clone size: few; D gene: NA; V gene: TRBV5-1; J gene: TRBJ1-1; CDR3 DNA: TGCGCCAGCAGCTGGGGACAGAACACTGAAGCTTTCTTT; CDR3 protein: CASSWGQNTEAFF
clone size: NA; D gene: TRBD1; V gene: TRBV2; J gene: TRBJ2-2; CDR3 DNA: TGTGCCAGCAGTGAAACCCGACAGGGGGTAGGGGAGCTGTTTTTT; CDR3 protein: CASSETRQGVGELFF
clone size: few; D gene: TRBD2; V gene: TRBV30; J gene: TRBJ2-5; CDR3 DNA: TGTGCCTATCAACCGGCTGCGGGGGGGCCTGAGACCCAGTACTTC; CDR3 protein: CAYQPAAGGPETQYF
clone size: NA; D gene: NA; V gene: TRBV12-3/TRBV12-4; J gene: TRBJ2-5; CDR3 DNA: TGTGCCAGCAGTTTGAGCGAAGAGACCCAGTACTTC; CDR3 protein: CASSLSEETQYF
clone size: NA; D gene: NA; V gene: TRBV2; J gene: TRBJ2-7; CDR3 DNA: TGTGCCAGCACTCCTCCAGACTTTCTATACGAGCAGTACTTC; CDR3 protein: CASTPPDFLYEQYF
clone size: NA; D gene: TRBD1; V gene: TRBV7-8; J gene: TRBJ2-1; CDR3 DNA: TGTGCCAGCAGCTTAATGTGGACAGGGGGCTCCTACAATGAGCAGTTCTTC; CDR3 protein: CASSLMWTGGSYNEQFF
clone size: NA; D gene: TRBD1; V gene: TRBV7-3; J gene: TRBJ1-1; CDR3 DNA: TGTGCCAGCAGCTTAAAAGCGCAGGACAGGGGCGCTGAAGCTTTCTTT; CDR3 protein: CASSLKAQDRGAEAFF
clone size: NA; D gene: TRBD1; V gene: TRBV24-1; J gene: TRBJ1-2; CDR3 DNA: TGTGCCACCAGTGACACAACAGGGGGCTATGGCTACACCTTC; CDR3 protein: CATSDTTGGYGYTF
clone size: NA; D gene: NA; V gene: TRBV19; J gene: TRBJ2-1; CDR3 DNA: TGTGCCAGTAGTATCAGACTAGTTTTGGTCAATGAGCAGTTCTTC; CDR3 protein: CASSIRLVLVNEQFF
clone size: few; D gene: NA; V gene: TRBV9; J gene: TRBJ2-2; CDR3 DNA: TGTGCCAGCAGAGCCGACAGGGAGGTCGGGGAGCTGTTTTTT; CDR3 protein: CASRADREVGELFF
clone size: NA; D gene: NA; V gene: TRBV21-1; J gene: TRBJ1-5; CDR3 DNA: TGTGCCAGCAGCTCAACGAGGGCCAATCAGCCCCAGCATTTT; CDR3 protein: CASSSTRANQPQHF
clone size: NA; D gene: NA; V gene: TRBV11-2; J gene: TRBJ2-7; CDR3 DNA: TGTGCCAGCAGCTTAGGGGACTCAAGTGGGTTCTACGAGCAGTACTTC; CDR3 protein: CASSLGDSSGFYEQYF
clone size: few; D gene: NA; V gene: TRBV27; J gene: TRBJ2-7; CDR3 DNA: TGTGCCAGCAGTTTAAGCAAGGGGATCTACGAGCAGTACTTC; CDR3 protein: CASSLSKGIYEQYF
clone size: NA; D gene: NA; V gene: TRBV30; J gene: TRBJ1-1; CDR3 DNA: TGTGCTTTGGAGCGGCAAACAAACACTGAAGCTTTCTTT; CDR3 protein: CALERQTNTEAFF
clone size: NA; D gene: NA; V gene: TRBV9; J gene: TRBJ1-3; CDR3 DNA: TGTGCCAGCAGCGTAGATCGGGGAAACACCATATATTTT; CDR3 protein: CASSVDRGNTIYF
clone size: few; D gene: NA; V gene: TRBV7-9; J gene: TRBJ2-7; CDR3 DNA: TGTGCCAGCAGATCTGGACTGACCTCCTCCTACGAGCAGTACTTC; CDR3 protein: CASRSGLTSSYEQYF
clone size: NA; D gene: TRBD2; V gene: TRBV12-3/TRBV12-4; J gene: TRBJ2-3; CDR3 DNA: TGTGCCAGCGAACTAGCGGGGGGAGATACGCAGTATTTT; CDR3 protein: CASELAGGDTQYF
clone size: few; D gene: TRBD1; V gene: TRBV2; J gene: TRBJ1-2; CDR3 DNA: TGTGCCAGCAGTGCCCTGGACAGGGCTTATGGCTACACCTTC; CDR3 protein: CASSALDRAYGYTF
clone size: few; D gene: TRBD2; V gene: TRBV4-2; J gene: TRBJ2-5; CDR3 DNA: TGTGCCAGCAGAGCGGGGGGGGAAGAGACCCAGTACTTC; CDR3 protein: CASRAGGEETQYF
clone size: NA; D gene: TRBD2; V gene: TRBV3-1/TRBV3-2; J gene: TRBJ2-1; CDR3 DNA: TGTGCCAGCAGCCGACGGGGGGGTTACTACAATGAGCAGTTCTTC; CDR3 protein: CASSRRGGYYNEQFF